The 25 T cell receptor beta chains listed next were all sequenced from one sample in a study of blood T cell repertoires in COVID-19. Some clones are missing from TCRdb's copy, which holds only in-frame ones; the method was immunoSEQ multiplex PCR. The table lists approximately 160,000 clones, 86% of them singletons. Sequencing was done on a sample of peripheral blood. Source of these receptors: a woman in her 70s with acute or convalescent COVID-19.

This clone was seen only once. J is TRBJ2-3 and V is TRBV19; the match to TRBD2 covers 8 bases. The ends lost 3 bases at V and 5 bases at J; junction bases unmatched: 16. This CDR3 is 18 amino acids long. Per germline, CDR1 LNHDA and CDR2 SQIVND (reference sequence). The DNA of the CDR3 is TGTGCCAGTAGTATCGGACTATCTATCGGGGGGGCGGGAGATACGCAGTATTTT. Encoded protein: CASSIGLSIGGAGDTQYF.

This clone was counted a single time. V is TRBV5-6 and J is TRBJ1-2, with TRBD1 matching 8 bases. Germline CDR1 reads SGHDT; CDR2 reads YYEEEE. The CDR3 sequence is 14 residues long. Unmatched junction bases numbered 6, after V lost 4 bases and J lost 4 bases. The CDR3 region has the DNA TGTGCCAGCAGCCTAGGGACAGGCACCTATGGCTACACCTTC. It yields the protein CASSLGTGTYGYTF.

The V gene is TRBV6-2 or TRBV6-3, the J gene TRBJ2-1; 11 bases are shared with TRBD2. V was pared by 5 bases and J by 7 bases, with 7 bases of the junction left unmatched. Germline CDR1 and CDR2: MNHEY and SVGEGT. The CDR3 has 15 amino acids. CDR3 loop: CASSRTRTSGNEQFF. In DNA, the CDR3 is TGTGCCAGCAGTCGAACCAGGACTAGCGGGAATGAGCAGTTCTTC.

The rearrangement joins TRBV3-1 (or the pseudogene TRBV3-2) to TRBJ2-7; maybe TRBD2 (5 bases). The V gene lost 1 base and the J gene lost 0 bases, with 10 bases spanning the gap. The CDR3 loop spans 15 amino acids. Looked up from germline, CDR1 is LGHDT and CDR2 is YNNKEL (reference sequence). The CDR3 coding sequence is TGTGCCAGCAGCCAAGCTGGAGGCCCCTCCTACGAGCAGTACTTC. Protein: CASSQAGGPSYEQYF.

The chain has TRBV2 and TRBJ1-6; D is perhaps TRBD1 (6 bases). The germline V gene has CDR1 SNHLY and CDR2 FYNNEI. This CDR3 contains 13 residues. V gave up 8 bases and J gave up 10 bases, with 15 bases separating them. CDR3 nucleotide sequence: TGTGCCAGCTTACAGGGTTTCGGCTCACCCCTCCACTTT. It specifies CASLQGFGSPLHF.

This clone was recorded once. V usage is TRBV5-1 and J usage is TRBJ2-1; the D gene is possibly TRBD1 (8 bases). Trimming stripped 4 bases from V and 8 bases from J, with 16 bases between. CDR3 size: 14 residues. CDR1 and CDR2 (germline): SGHRS, YFSETQ. CDR3 protein: CASSIGQGGDEQFF. The CDR3 coding sequence is TGCGCCAGCAGCATCGGACAGGGAGGGGATGAGCAGTTCTTC. Supplemented by reference TRBV5-1 and TRBJ2-1, the full variable domain reads KAGVTQTPRYLIKTRGQQVTLSCSPISGHRSVSWYQQTPGQGLQFLFEYFSETQRNKGNFPGRFSGRQFSNSRSEMNVSTLELGDSALYLCASSIGQGGDEQFFGPGTRLTVL.

V is TRBV2 and J is TRBJ1-6; D is undetermined. The V and J ends lost 7 bases and 7 bases respectively, with 14 bases between them. CDR3 length equals 14 residues. In germline, CDR1 is SNHLY, CDR2 FYNNEI. The CDR3 reads CASKNTAANSPLHF. DNA for the CDR3: TGTGCCAGCAAAAATACAGCTGCCAATTCACCCCTCCACTTT.

V is TRBV4-2 and J is TRBJ2-7; 7 bases are shared with TRBD1. The CDR3 covers 16 residues. The J segment lost 6 bases and the V segment lost 5 bases, leaving 16 bases of the junction unmatched. The germline gives CDR1 LGHNA, CDR2 YNFKEQ. The CDR3 sequence: CASSARYDRDSSEQYF. DNA of the CDR3: TGTGCCAGCAGCGCCCGATATGACAGGGATTCTAGCGAGCAGTACTTC.

The genes are TRBV28 and TRBJ1-5; D is possibly TRBD1 (6 bases). The CDR3 consists of 15 residues. The V gene's germline CDR1 is MDHEN and CDR2 SYDVKM. V was clipped by 1 base and J by 7 bases, with 14 bases between them. The CDR3 DNA is TGTGCCAGCAGTTTATTAACGGGACAAAAACAGCCCCAGCATTTT. Translated, it gives CASSLLTGQKQPQHF. Variable domain in full (rest from reference TRBV28 and TRBJ1-5): DVKVTQSSRYLVKRTGEKVFLECVQDMDHENMFWYRQDPGLGLRLIYFSYDVKMKEKGDIPEGYSVSREKKERFSLILESASTNQTSMYLCASSLLTGQKQPQHFGDGTRLSIL.

For this clone: Other DNA sequences from this sample encode an identical CDR3 as well. The chain is built from TRBV10-3 and TRBJ2-1; D unresolved. The V and J ends lost 7 bases and 0 bases respectively, with 7 bases between them. The CDR3 is 13 residues long. Germline CDR1 ENHRY, CDR2 SYGVKD. CDR3 region: CAITGSSYNEQFF. DNA of the CDR3: TGTGCCATCACAGGAAGCTCCTACAATGAGCAGTTCTTC.

This chain connects TRBV21-1 to TRBJ1-5; the table's D call TRBD1 went unverified against the DNA. TRBV21-1 is shown as a pseudogene. The CDR3 contains 19 residues. Written as DNA, the CDR3 is TGTGCCAGCAGCAAAGCCGGACAGGGTAAAGCCCCTTACAATCAGCCCCAGCATTTT. Protein: CASSKAGQGKAPYNQPQHF.

The chain uses TRBV6-5 and TRBJ1-1, with TRBD1 as a possible D gene (5 bases). Germline V gene data show CDR1 as MNHEY and CDR2 as SVGAGI. With 5 bases removed from V and 1 base from J, the gap between germline ends came to 11 bases. The CDR3 has 14 residues. CDR3 sequence reads: CASSKTATNTEAFF. In DNA form, the CDR3 reads TGTGCCAGCAGTAAGACAGCGACGAACACTGAAGCTTTCTTT.

The rearrangement joins TRBV7-2 to TRBJ1-5, with D perhaps matching TRBD1 (6 bases). V was clipped by 5 bases and J by 4 bases, with 15 bases between them. This CDR3 has 15 amino acids. Germline CDR1 is SGHTA and CDR2 is FQGNSA. The chain's CDR3 is CASSLGGLGNQPQHF. Here the CDR3 DNA reads TGTGCCAGCAGCCTCGGGGGGCTAGGAAATCAGCCCCAGCATTTT.

The J gene is TRBJ2-3, the V gene TRBV19; D is uncertain. CDR1 is LNHDA, CDR2 SQIVND, per germline (reference sequence). V shed 2 bases and J shed 4 bases, with 13 bases lying between them. The length of the CDR3 is 15 residues. The CDR3 nucleotides are TGTGCCAGTAGTATACCCGGAGTAGTCCCAGATACGCAGTATTTT. Its translation is CASSIPGVVPDTQYF.

The chain joins TRBV6-5 to TRBJ1-3, with TRBD1 matching 9 bases. The CDR3 has 14 amino acids. The germline V gene has CDR1 MNHEY and CDR2 SVGAGI. V lost 10 bases and J lost 2; bases outside the gene matches: 6. The CDR3 is CATGYRGPGNTIYF. DNA for the CDR3: TGTGCCACCGGATACAGGGGGCCTGGAAACACCATATATTTT.

V and J are TRBV7-3 and TRBJ2-3, with 7 bases aligning to TRBD2. The CDR3 consists of 14 residues. CDR1 and CDR2 from the germline V gene are SGHTA and FQGTGA. V was clipped by 4 bases and J by 2 bases; unmatched bases: 3. The CDR3 loop reads CASSWGRATDTQYF. CDR3 in DNA: TGTGCCAGCAGCTGGGGGAGGGCCACAGATACGCAGTATTTT.

CDR3 in DNA: TGTGCCAGAACCGGGACAGGGAACACTGAAGCTTTCTTT. Protein product: CARTGTGNTEAFF. The chain has TRBV2 and TRBJ1-1; 8 nucleotides agree with TRBD1. V dropped 9 bases and J dropped 1; count of bases not matched to a gene: 4. Per the germline V gene, CDR1 is SNHLY and CDR2 is FYNNEI. The CDR3 spans 13 residues.

The rearrangement joins TRBV14 to TRBJ1-3; 8 bases map to TRBD1. This CDR3 has 15 amino acids. The germline CDR1 and CDR2 sequences are SGHDN and FVKESK. After removal of 4 bases from V and 4 bases from J, the junction contained 6 bases not matched to a gene. The CDR3 loop reads CASSPGTGFGNTIYF. In DNA, the CDR3 is TGTGCCAGCAGCCCCGGGACAGGTTTCGGAAACACCATATATTTT.

The rearrangement links TRBV7-2 to TRBJ1-1, with 9 nucleotides matching TRBD1. V trimming: 1 base; J trimming: 5 bases; junction bases outside the gene matches: 8. Germline loops: CDR1 SGHTA, CDR2 FQGNSA. The length of the CDR3 is 16 residues. The DNA of the CDR3 is TGTGCCAGCAGCTTAGGCCTGGGACAGGGTACGACTGAAGCTTTCTTT. Its protein product is CASSLGLGQGTTEAFF.

The V gene is TRBV18, the J gene TRBJ1-4; tentatively, D is TRBD1 (6 bases). In germline, CDR1 is KGHSH, CDR2 LQKENI. The CDR3 runs to 14 residues. V was pared by 5 bases and J by 7 bases, with 14 bases between. CDR3 in DNA: TGTGCCAGCTCAGCGACAGGAAAGGGTGAAAAACTGTTTTTT. Protein: CASSATGKGEKLFF.

The chain couples TRBV10-3 to TRBJ2-3; D might be TRBD1 (6 bases). The ends were cut back, 3 bases at V and 4 bases at J, with 14 bases in the middle. Germline-derived CDR1 and CDR2 are ENHRY and SYGVKD. This CDR3 has 15 residues. In DNA, the CDR3 is TGTGCCATCAGTGACGTCATACAGGGATCAGATACGCAGTATTTT. Its protein product is CAISDVIQGSDTQYF.

The J gene is TRBJ2-2, the V gene TRBV2, with 11 bases identical to TRBD2. With 6 bases clipped from V and 3 bases from J, the junction kept 3 bases outside the gene matches. This CDR3 region has 15 residues. CDR1 is SNHLY, CDR2 FYNNEI, per germline. The DNA of the CDR3 is TGTGCCAGCAGCGGACTAGCGGGTGACACCGGGGAGCTGTTTTTT. Protein: CASSGLAGDTGELFF.

The CDR3 spells CASSTGTGPQEPQHF. Here the CDR3 DNA reads TGCGCCAGCAGCACCGGGACAGGGCCGCAGGAGCCCCAGCATTTT. The chain combines TRBV5-1 with TRBJ1-5, with 9 bases aligning to TRBD1. The CDR3 extends over 15 amino acids. Looked up from germline, CDR1 is SGHRS and CDR2 is YFSETQ. Unmatched junction bases numbered 10, after V lost 4 bases and J lost 8 bases.

The chain has TRBV6-5 and TRBJ2-2; no clear D. The CDR3 length is 14 residues. Trimming left V 4 bases short and J 1 base short, with 7 bases between. Germline-derived CDR1 and CDR2 are MNHEY and SVGAGI. DNA for the CDR3: TGTGCCAGCAGTTCCTTTTTGAACACCGGGGAGCTGTTTTTT. This sequence encodes CASSSFLNTGELFF.

J is TRBJ2-1 and V is TRBV20-1; D gene unclear. In germline, CDR1 is DFQATT, CDR2 SNEGSKA (reference sequence). The germline V and J ends were trimmed by 6 bases and 12 bases, with 15 bases remaining between them. The CDR3 covers 11 residues. The CDR3 bases are TGCAGTGCCACCTCGGAGCGCCTGCAGTTCTTC. It is translated as CSATSERLQFF.